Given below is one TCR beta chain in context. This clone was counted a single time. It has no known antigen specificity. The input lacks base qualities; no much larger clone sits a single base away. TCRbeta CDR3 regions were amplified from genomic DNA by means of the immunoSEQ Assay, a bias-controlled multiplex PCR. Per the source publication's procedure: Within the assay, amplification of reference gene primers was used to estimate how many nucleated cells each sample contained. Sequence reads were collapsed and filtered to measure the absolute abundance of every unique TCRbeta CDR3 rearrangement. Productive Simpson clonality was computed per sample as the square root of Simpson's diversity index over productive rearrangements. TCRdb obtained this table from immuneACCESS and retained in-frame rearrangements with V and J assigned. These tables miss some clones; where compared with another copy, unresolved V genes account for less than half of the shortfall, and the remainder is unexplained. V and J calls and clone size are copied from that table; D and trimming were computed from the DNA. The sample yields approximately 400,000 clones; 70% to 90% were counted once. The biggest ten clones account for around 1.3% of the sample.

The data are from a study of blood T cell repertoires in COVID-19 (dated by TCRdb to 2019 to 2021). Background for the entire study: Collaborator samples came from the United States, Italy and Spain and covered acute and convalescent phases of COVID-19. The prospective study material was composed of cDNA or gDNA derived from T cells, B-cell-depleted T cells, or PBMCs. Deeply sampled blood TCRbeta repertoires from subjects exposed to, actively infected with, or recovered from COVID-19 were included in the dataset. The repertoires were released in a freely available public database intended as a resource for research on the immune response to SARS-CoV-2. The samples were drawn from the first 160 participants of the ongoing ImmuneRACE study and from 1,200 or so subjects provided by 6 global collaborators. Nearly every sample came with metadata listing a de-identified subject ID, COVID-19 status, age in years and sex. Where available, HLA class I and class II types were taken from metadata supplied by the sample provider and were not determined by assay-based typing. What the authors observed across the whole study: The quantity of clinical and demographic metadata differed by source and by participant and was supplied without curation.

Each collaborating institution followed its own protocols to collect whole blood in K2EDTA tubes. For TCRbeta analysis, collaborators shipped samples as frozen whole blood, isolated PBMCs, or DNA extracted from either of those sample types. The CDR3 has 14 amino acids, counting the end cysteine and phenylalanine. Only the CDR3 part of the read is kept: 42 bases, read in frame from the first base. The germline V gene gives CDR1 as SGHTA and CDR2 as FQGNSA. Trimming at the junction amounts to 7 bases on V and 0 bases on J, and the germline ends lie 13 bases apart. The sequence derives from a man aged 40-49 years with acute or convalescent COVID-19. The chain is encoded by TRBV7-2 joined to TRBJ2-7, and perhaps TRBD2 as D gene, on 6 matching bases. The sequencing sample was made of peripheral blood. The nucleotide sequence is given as TGTGCCAGCACTAAACCCGGGGGCTCCTACGAGCAGTACTTC. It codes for CASTKPGGSYEQYF. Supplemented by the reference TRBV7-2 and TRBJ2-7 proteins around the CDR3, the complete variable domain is GAGVSQSPSNKVTEKGKDVELRCDPISGHTALYWYRQSLGQGLEFLIYFQGNSAPDKSGLPSDRFSAERTGGSVSTLTIQRTQQEDSAVYLCASTKPGGSYEQYFGPGTRLTVT.